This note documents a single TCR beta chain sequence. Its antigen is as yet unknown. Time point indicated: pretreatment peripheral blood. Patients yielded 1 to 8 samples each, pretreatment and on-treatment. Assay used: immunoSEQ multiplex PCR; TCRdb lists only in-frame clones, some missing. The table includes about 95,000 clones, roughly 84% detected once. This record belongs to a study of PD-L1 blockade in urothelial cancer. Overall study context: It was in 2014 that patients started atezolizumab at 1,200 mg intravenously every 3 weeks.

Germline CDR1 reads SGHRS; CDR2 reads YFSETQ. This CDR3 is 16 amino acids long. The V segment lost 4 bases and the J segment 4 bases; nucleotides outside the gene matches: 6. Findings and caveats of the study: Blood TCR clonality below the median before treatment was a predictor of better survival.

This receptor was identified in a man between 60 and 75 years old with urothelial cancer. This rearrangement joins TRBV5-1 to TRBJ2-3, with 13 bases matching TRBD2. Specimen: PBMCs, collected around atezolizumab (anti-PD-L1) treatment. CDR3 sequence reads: CASSDGTSGNSDTQYF. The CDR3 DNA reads TGCGCCAGCAGCGATGGGACTAGCGGGAACTCAGATACGCAGTATTTT. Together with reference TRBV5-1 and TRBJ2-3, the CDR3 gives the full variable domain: KAGVTQTPRYLIKTRGQQVTLSCSPISGHRSVSWYQQTPGQGLQFLFEYFSETQRNKGNFPGRFSGRQFSNSRSEMNVSTLELGDSALYLCASSDGTSGNSDTQYFGPGTRLTVL.